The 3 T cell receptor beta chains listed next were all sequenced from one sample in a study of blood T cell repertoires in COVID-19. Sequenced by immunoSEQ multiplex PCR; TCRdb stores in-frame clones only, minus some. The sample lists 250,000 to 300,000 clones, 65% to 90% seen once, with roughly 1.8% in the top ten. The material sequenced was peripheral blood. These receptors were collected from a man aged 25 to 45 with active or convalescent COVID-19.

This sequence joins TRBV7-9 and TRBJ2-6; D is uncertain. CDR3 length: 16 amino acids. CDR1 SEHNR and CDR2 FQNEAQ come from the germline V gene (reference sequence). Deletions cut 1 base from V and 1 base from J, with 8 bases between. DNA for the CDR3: TGTGCCAGCAGCTTAGATTCGGGTTCTGGGGCCAACGTCCTGACTTTC. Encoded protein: CASSLDSGSGANVLTF.

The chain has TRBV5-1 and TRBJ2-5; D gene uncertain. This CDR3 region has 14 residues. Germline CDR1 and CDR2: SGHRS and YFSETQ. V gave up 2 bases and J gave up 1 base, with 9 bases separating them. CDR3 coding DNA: TGCGCCAGCAGCTTCAGGCACCCCCAAGAGACCCAGTACTTC. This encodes CASSFRHPQETQYF.

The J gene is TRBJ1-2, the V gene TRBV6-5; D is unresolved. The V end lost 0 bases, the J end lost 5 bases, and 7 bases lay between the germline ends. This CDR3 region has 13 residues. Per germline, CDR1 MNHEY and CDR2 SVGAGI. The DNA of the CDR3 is TGTGCCAGCAGTTACTCGTCGTATTATGGCTACACCTTC. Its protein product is CASSYSSYYGYTF.